The subject of this entry is one TCR beta chain. All patients reached thyroid surgery having received no treatment beforehand. This sample was taken from a study of metastatic and nonmetastatic thyroid tumors. TCRdb re-called the PCR reads via MiXCR. The repertoire has roughly 23,000 clones, approximately 22% of them found once; the top ten carry about 70%. Sequencing was carried out using blood. The sequence came from a male donor with papillary thyroid cancer or a benign thyroid nodule (not recorded which). Some clones in this sample may be carry-over from other donors' samples.

The CDR3 nucleotides read TGTGCCAGCAACTTAGTCAATGAGCAGTTCTTC. Protein: CASNLVNEQFF. The V gene is TRBV6-1, the J gene TRBJ2-1; D remains ambiguous. The ends were cut back, 7 bases at V and 6 bases at J, with 7 bases in the middle. CDR3 length: 11 residues. The germline V gene has CDR1 MNHNS and CDR2 SASEGT.